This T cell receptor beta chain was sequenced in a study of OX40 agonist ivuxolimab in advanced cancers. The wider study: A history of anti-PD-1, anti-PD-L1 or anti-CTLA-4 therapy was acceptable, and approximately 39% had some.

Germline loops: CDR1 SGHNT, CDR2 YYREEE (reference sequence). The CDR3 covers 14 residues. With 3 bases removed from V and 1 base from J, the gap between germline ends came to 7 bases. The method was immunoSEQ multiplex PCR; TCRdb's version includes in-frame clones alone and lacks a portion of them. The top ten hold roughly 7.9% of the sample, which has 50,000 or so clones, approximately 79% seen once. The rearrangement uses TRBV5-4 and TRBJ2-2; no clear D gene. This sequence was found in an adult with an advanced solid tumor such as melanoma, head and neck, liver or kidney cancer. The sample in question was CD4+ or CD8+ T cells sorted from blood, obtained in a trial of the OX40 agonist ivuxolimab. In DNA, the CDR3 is TGTGCCAGCAGCTCGGAGCTGAACACCGGGGAGCTGTTTTTT. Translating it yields CASSSELNTGELFF.